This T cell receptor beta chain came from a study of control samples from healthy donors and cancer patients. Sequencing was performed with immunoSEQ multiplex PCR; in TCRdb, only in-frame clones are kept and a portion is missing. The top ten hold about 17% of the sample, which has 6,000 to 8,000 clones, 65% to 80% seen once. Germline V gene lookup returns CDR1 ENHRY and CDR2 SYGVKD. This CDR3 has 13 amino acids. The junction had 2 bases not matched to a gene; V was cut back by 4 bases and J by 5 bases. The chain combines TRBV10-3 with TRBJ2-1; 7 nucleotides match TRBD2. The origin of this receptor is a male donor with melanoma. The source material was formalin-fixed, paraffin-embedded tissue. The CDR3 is CAISGGGNNEQFF. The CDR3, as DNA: TGTGCCATCAGTGGCGGGGGTAACAATGAGCAGTTCTTC.